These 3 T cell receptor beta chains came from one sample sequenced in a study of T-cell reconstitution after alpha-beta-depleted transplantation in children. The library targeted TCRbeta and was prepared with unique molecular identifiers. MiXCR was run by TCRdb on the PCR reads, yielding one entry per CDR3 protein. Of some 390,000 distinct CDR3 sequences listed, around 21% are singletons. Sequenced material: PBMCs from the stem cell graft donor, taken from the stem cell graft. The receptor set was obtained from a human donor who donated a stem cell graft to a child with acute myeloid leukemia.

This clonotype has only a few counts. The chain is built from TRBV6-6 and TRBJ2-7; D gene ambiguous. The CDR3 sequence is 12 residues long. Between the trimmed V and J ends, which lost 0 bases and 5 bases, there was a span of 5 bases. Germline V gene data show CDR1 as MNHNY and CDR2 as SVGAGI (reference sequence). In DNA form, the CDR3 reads TGTGCCAGCAGTTACTCGTCCCACGAGCAGTACTTC. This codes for CASSYSSHEQYF.

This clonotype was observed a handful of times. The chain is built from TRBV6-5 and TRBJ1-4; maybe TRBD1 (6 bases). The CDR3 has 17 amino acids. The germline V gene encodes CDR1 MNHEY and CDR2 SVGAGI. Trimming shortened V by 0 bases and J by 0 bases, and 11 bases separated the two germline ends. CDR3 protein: CASSYSGQRATNEKLFF. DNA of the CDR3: TGTGCCAGCAGTTACTCCGGACAGCGTGCAACTAATGAAAAACTGTTTTTT.

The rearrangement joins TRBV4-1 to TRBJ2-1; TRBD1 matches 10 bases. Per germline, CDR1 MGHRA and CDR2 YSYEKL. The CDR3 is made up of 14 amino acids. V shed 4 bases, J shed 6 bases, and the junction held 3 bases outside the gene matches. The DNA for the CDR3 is TGCGCCAGCAGCCCGGGACAGGGGCCCAATGAGCAGTTCTTC. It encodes CASSPGQGPNEQFF.